This entry is about one T cell receptor beta chain. Germline loops: CDR1 SNHLY, CDR2 FYNNEI. V was cut by 1 base and J by 3 bases, with 4 bases left in between. The CDR3 is 13 amino acids. Study members were between about 18 and 100 years old and lived in about two dozen US regions. The sample belongs to a study of blood T cell repertoires in COVID-19. Across the whole study: Samples of COVID-19 (acute and convalescent) were obtained from the United States, Italy and Spain.

Libraries were prepared by immunoSEQ multiplex PCR; TCRdb keeps only in-frame clonotypes and omits some of them. Found here are 120,000 to 150,000 clones, approximately 80% of them singletons; the top ten hold 1.5% to 2%. The sample taken for sequencing was PBMCs or T cells enriched from blood (not recorded which). The V call is TRBV2, the J call TRBJ2-1; no firm D call. The sequence derives from a woman aged 18-29 years who had been exposed to COVID-19. The CDR3 spells CASSEGSYNEQFF. DNA of the CDR3: TGTGCCAGCAGTGAAGGCAGCTACAATGAGCAGTTCTTC.